This T cell receptor (beta chain) was captured by sequencing in a study of blood T cell repertoires in COVID-19. About the research overall: Acute and convalescent COVID-19 samples came from the United States, Italy and Spain. T cells, B-cell-depleted T cells, or PBMCs supplied cDNA or gDNA.

Trimming took off 3 bases at V and 4 bases at J, with 9 bases between the two ends. The CDR3 extends over 13 amino acids. CDR1 and CDR2 (germline): LGHDT, YNNKEL (reference sequence). The study recruited people aged about 18 to 89 years across 20 to 30 US areas. Original methodology: Reference gene primer amplification gave estimated nucleated cell counts. The data were produced by immunoSEQ multiplex PCR, yet TCRdb's version contains in-frame clones alone and is incomplete. V and J calls and clone size are copied from that table; D and trimming were computed from the DNA. Of hundreds of thousands of clones in the sample, around 89% are singletons; the top ten hold approximately 1.2%. As to this clone: Other DNA sequences in the sample encode the same CDR3.

The rearrangement uses TRBV3-1 (or the pseudogene TRBV3-2) and TRBJ1-1, with no clear D. The sequencing input was PBMCs or T cells enriched from blood (not recorded which). This receptor was obtained from a man aged 25-45 years who had recovered from COVID-19. The CDR3, as DNA: TGTGCCAGCAGCCAGGGGAGAGGCACTGAAGCTTTCTTT. This sequence encodes CASSQGRGTEAFF.